This passage covers 3 T cell receptor beta chains from one sample sequenced in a study of tumour-infiltrating T cells in Burkitt lymphoma. Assay: immunoSEQ multiplex PCR; the TCRdb copy retains only in-frame clones and omits some. The repertoire holds 46,000 or so clones, with roughly 30% as singletons. Sequences were obtained from tumor tissue. These receptors were obtained from a human donor with Burkitt lymphoma.

This chain joins TRBV29-1 and TRBJ1-4; D gene ambiguous. Trimming shortened V by 4 bases and J by 5 bases, and 8 bases separated the two germline ends. The CDR3 totals 12 residues. CDR1 is SQVTM, CDR2 ANQGSEA, per germline. DNA for the CDR3: TGCAGCGTTGCCGAACAGAATGAAAAACTGTTTTTT. It translates to CSVAEQNEKLFF.

A few counts support this clone. This chain uses TRBV29-1 with TRBJ2-1; the D is unclear. CDR3 size: 13 residues. V lost 3 bases to trimming and J lost 9 bases, with 15 bases between them. Germline CDR1 SQVTM, CDR2 ANQGSEA. CDR3 sequence reads: CSVEPGDGGEQFF. The CDR3 DNA follows: TGCAGCGTTGAGCCTGGAGACGGCGGTGAGCAGTTCTTC.

The chain is built from TRBV6-6 and TRBJ2-4; D is possibly TRBD1 or TRBD2 (5 bases each). Trimming shortened V by 7 bases and J by 8 bases, and 15 bases separated the two germline ends. The CDR3 spans 13 residues. CDR1 is MNHNY, CDR2 SVGAGI, per germline (reference sequence). CDR3 sequence (DNA): TGTGCCAGCACCCGAATGGGGGTCTACATTCAGTACTTC. This codes for CASTRMGVYIQYF.